This is a list of T cell receptor beta chains from one sample in a study of blood T cell repertoires in COVID-19. This table comes from immunoSEQ multiplex PCR, and its TCRdb copy is limited to in-frame clones, with some not included. Altogether about 200,000 clones are present, 90% being singletons, with the ten largest covering 1.2%. Sequencing used PBMCs or T cells enriched from blood (not recorded which). All receptors come from a man younger than 40 who had recovered from COVID-19. Each CDR3 is given with its conserved first and last residue. D genes are given only for firm matches. Rows may omit the clone size; those that give it use once, few, many or a size class.

>TRBD2|-|TRBV6-2/TRBV6-3|TRBJ2-5
CASSYRLAGARVETQYF
TGTGCCAGCAGTTACCGGCTAGCGGGGGCCCGGGTGGAGACCCAGTACTTC
>TRBD1|few|TRBV13|TRBJ2-2
CASSLKGARNTGELFF
TGTGCCAGCAGCTTAAAGGGGGCGCGGAACACCGGGGAGCTGTTTTTT
>TRBD2|-|TRBV5-1|TRBJ2-3
CASSLLAGTDTQYF
TGCGCCAGCAGCTTACTAGCGGGCACAGATACGCAGTATTTT
>-|-|TRBV5-8|TRBJ1-1
CASRWVLGTRGNTEAFF
TGTGCCAGCAGATGGGTACTCGGGACTCGGGGAAACACTGAAGCTTTCTTT
>TRBD2|-|TRBV24-1|TRBJ2-1
CATSDSSLAGDNEQFF
TGTGCCACCAGTGATTCCAGCCTAGCGGGAGACAATGAGCAGTTCTTC
>TRBD1|-|TRBV28|TRBJ2-7
CASTQTGDYEQYF
TGTGCCAGCACCCAGACAGGGGACTACGAGCAGTACTTC
>-|-|TRBV20-1|TRBJ2-7
CSAARGYEQYF
TGCAGTGCGGCCAGGGGCTACGAGCAGTACTTC
>-|-|TRBV30|TRBJ2-5
CAWIPTTTSLRETQYF
TGTGCCTGGATCCCCACCACGACTAGTCTGCGAGAGACCCAGTACTTC
>-|-|TRBV11-2|TRBJ1-3
CASSPQETLHGNTIYF
TGTGCCAGCAGCCCACAGGAGACATTGCACGGAAACACCATATATTTT
>TRBD1|-|TRBV5-5|TRBJ2-7
CASSPGTGGWEQYF
TGTGCCAGCAGCCCCGGGACAGGGGGCTGGGAGCAGTACTTC
>TRBD1|-|TRBV2|TRBJ1-4
CASLGTGYNEKLFF
TGTGCCAGCCTGGGGACAGGTTATAATGAAAAACTGTTTTTT
>TRBD2|-|TRBV27|TRBJ2-3
CASSLRAGGTDTQYF
TGTGCCAGCAGTTTACGGGCGGGAGGCACAGATACGCAGTATTTT
>-|-|TRBV28|TRBJ2-5
CASSLAGPETQYF
TGTGCCAGCAGTTTGGCAGGCCCAGAGACCCAGTACTTC
>TRBD1|-|TRBV6-5|TRBJ2-2
CASRRGGLPGELFF
TGTGCCAGCAGGAGAGGGGGCTTGCCCGGGGAGCTGTTTTTT
>-|-|TRBV6-6|TRBJ1-1
CASSSGWGTEAFF
TGTGCCAGCAGCTCAGGGTGGGGCACTGAAGCTTTCTTT
>-|-|TRBV30|TRBJ1-1
CAWSELEAFF
TGTGCCTGGTCTGAGCTTGAAGCTTTCTTT
>TRBD1|once|TRBV30|TRBJ2-1
CAWSTDRVVYEQFF
TGTGCCTGGAGTACTGACAGGGTAGTCTATGAGCAGTTCTTC
>-|-|TRBV13|TRBJ2-2
CASSQGLKNTGELFF
TGTGCCAGCAGCCAGGGCCTTAAGAACACCGGGGAGCTGTTTTTT
>TRBD1|-|TRBV27|TRBJ2-2
CASRKPGQGPPGELFF
TGTGCCAGCCGCAAGCCGGGACAGGGGCCCCCCGGGGAGCTGTTTTTT
>-|-|TRBV20-1|TRBJ1-3
CSASSGAGNTIYF
TGCAGTGCTAGTTCAGGGGCTGGAAACACCATATATTTT
>-|-|TRBV6-2/TRBV6-3|TRBJ1-5
CASSYSVGQGLNQPQHF
TGTGCCAGCAGTTACTCGGTCGGTCAGGGCCTCAATCAGCCCCAGCATTTT
>TRBD1|-|TRBV24-1|TRBJ1-2
CATSQTGYGYTF
TGTGCCACCAGCCAGACAGGGTATGGCTACACCTTC
>TRBD2|-|TRBV10-1|TRBJ2-7
CASSEERSGGYEQYF
TGCGCCAGCAGTGAGGAGCGTAGCGGGGGATACGAGCAGTACTTC
>TRBD2|-|TRBV27|TRBJ2-1
CASSHSGSRGGDNEQFF
TGTGCCAGCAGTCACAGCGGGAGTAGGGGAGGGGACAATGAGCAGTTCTTC
>TRBD2|-|TRBV15|TRBJ2-3
CATSRGGLAGGSADTQYF
TGTGCCACCAGCAGAGGGGGACTAGCGGGAGGGTCGGCAGATACGCAGTATTTT
>-|-|TRBV13|TRBJ1-2
CASSLGRQDYGYTF
TGTGCCAGCAGCTTGGGGCGACAGGATTATGGCTACACCTTC
>-|-|TRBV10-3|TRBJ2-1
CAISEAQANEQFF
TGTGCCATCAGTGAGGCGCAGGCCAATGAGCAGTTCTTC
>-|-|TRBV11-1|TRBJ2-4
CASSLPLVPHIQYF
TGTGCCAGCAGCTTACCACTTGTCCCTCACATTCAGTACTTC
>-|-|TRBV27|TRBJ2-5
CASSFRGWETQYF
TGTGCCAGCAGTTTTAGAGGTTGGGAGACCCAGTACTTC
>-|few|TRBV7-2|TRBJ2-6
CASSLSKSPSGANVLTF
TGTGCCAGCAGCTTGTCCAAAAGCCCCTCTGGGGCCAACGTCCTGACTTTC
>-|-|TRBV30|TRBJ1-4
CAWSARTRGFGEKLFF
TGTGCCTGGAGTGCTCGGACCAGGGGTTTTGGTGAAAAACTGTTTTTT
>TRBD1|once|TRBV5-1|TRBJ2-7
CASSLEGAGLEQYF
TGCGCCAGCAGCTTGGAGGGGGCCGGGCTCGAGCAGTACTTC
>TRBD2|few|TRBV14|TRBJ2-1
CASSPKGLEQFF
TGTGCCAGCAGCCCTAAGGGACTAGAGCAGTTCTTC
>-|-|TRBV3-1/TRBV3-2|TRBJ1-1
CASSKNRVNTEAFF
TGTGCCAGCAGCAAAAACAGGGTGAACACTGAAGCTTTCTTT
>TRBD1|-|TRBV30|TRBJ2-1
CAWEDRGGYNEQFF
TGTGCCTGGGAGGACAGGGGAGGGTACAATGAGCAGTTCTTC
>-|once|TRBV24-1|TRBJ2-5
CATSDNSRAKETQYF
TGTGCCACCAGTGACAACAGTAGAGCTAAAGAGACCCAGTACTTC
>TRBD1|-|TRBV7-2|TRBJ2-7
CASSLGQGGRTYEQYF
TGTGCCAGCAGCTTAGGACAGGGTGGCAGGACCTACGAGCAGTACTTC
>TRBD1|-|TRBV5-4|TRBJ2-7
CASSVDRSHYEQYF
TGTGCCAGCAGCGTGGACAGGAGCCACTACGAGCAGTACTTC
>-|-|TRBV2|TRBJ1-1
CASSAQGNTEAFF
TGTGCCAGCAGTGCACAGGGGAACACTGAAGCTTTCTTT
>-|-|TRBV24-1|TRBJ2-2
CATSDAGQITGELFF
TGTGCCACCAGTGATGCCGGACAAATCACCGGGGAGCTGTTTTTT
>TRBD1|once|TRBV7-2|TRBJ2-7
CASSTGTGSYEQYF
TGTGCCAGCAGCACCGGGACAGGCTCCTACGAGCAGTACTTC
>TRBD2|-|TRBV19|TRBJ2-3
CASSLWTSGASTDTQYF
TGTGCCAGTAGTCTCTGGACTAGCGGGGCGTCCACAGATACGCAGTATTTT
>TRBD2|few|TRBV7-2|TRBJ2-7
CASRGTSGSLDEQYF
TGTGCCAGCAGAGGGACTAGCGGGAGTCTGGACGAGCAGTACTTC
>-|-|TRBV9|TRBJ2-1
CASSVEGGGSYNEQFF
TGTGCCAGCAGCGTAGAGGGGGGAGGGTCCTACAATGAGCAGTTCTTC
>TRBD1|-|TRBV4-2|TRBJ1-5
CASSHTGGQPQHF
TGTGCCAGCAGCCACACAGGGGGACAGCCCCAGCATTTT
>-|-|TRBV6-2/TRBV6-3|TRBJ1-2
CASSHLTGGRGYTF
TGTGCCAGCAGCCACTTGACAGGAGGTCGTGGCTACACCTTC
>-|-|TRBV6-4|TRBJ1-2
CASRRLTLSGYTF
TGTGCCAGCAGAAGACTGACCCTTAGTGGCTACACCTTC
>TRBD2|-|TRBV7-2|TRBJ2-1
CASSSGNGDEQFF
TGTGCCAGCAGCAGCGGGAACGGGGATGAGCAGTTCTTC
>-|-|TRBV15|TRBJ1-1
CATSRVMNTEAFF
TGTGCCACCAGCAGAGTTATGAACACTGAAGCTTTCTTT
>TRBD2|few|TRBV4-2|TRBJ2-1
CASSQGRLAEKFF
TGTGCCAGCAGCCAAGGGAGACTAGCGGAAAAGTTCTTC
>TRBD2|-|TRBV28|TRBJ2-7
CASSLSLGRESYEQYF
TGTGCCAGCAGTTTATCTCTAGGGCGGGAGTCCTACGAGCAGTACTTC
>-|-|TRBV2|TRBJ1-2
CASTTRDGYTF
TGTGCCAGCACAACCAGGGATGGCTACACCTTC
>-|-|TRBV6-4|TRBJ2-2
CASSDSPRSGELFF
TGTGCCAGCAGTGACTCCCCGCGCTCCGGGGAGCTGTTTTTT